This note documents a single TCR beta chain sequence. What antigen it recognizes has not been identified. No base quality values were provided; no much bigger clone lies one nucleotide off. In total, approximately 700 healthy bone marrow donors made up the cohort. Cohort members were all nominally healthy when sampled, although unrecorded immune exposures were likely present. The donor tested CMV seropositive, placing the donor among the roughly 300 seropositive members of the cohort. Each donor provided a peripheral blood sample, and peripheral blood mononuclear cells were used for TCR beta sequencing. The Qiagen DNeasy Blood Extraction Kit was used to extract genomic DNA from the blood cell samples. This record comes from a study of cytomegalovirus exposure and HLA in healthy donors (dated by TCRdb to 2016 to 2017). About the study as a whole: An earlier analysis of several hundred of the donors reported about 250 Gb of sequence data and some 120 million unique TCR beta sequences from about 200 million T cells. Rather than drawing on any new phenotypic data, the later analysis identified candidate immune exposures from TCR beta sequences and the way those sequences occurred across donors. The number of donors typed differed by locus, with roughly 629-640 for A, B, C, DRB1 and DQB1, around 500 for DQA1, 606 for DPA1, and approximately 470 for DPB1. High-throughput TCR immunosequencing, statistical association of individual TCRs with disease status, and machine learning were combined to predict cytomegalovirus infection status. Among the approximately 430 genotyped donors, more than 70% belonged to the genetic ancestry cluster associated with self-reported Caucasian donors. The study aimed to test whether cataloging public T cell receptors could reveal signatures of past pathogen exposure. Donor age, sex, ethnicity and CMV serostatus were compiled together with the repertoire data. Class I and class II HLA loci were covered by the typing at four-digit resolution. Because of strong linkage in the cohort, a few DR-DQ haplotypes were treated as single units for association and clustering. A later analysis re-analyzed previously published TCR beta repertoires from hundreds of donors and added high-resolution HLA genotyping to study TCR occurrence patterns. In a later genetic analysis, genome-wide SNP genotypes for about three fifths of the roughly 670 donors were used, and that subset was treated as a discovery cohort. The T cell repertoires of some 670 subjects were profiled by immunosequencing and related to cytomegalovirus serostatus. In an earlier analysis of 587 of the donors, high-throughput TCR beta sequencing was used to judge whether each TCR beta V gene segment behaved as functional or pseudogenic. An early release that covered 500 to 800 HLA-typed donors contained approximately 300 gigabases of sequencing data and tens of millions of unique TCR sequences. Besides the first cohort of 666 subjects, a separate validation cohort made up of 95 to 150 different subjects was used. All discovery cohort repertoires had been generated on a single sequencing platform. Across about 380 genotyped donors of the cohort, an average of approximately 240,000 unique TCR beta nucleotide sequences per donor were sequenced, and roughly a sixth of those sequences were non-productive. The study at large found these results: The cohort was sequenced for TCR beta chains only, and without alpha or paired-chain data the features that could be detected were limited. In the study, about 150 TCR beta chains were listed as associated with cytomegalovirus. Most TCR sequences were seen in very few donors, while some public TCRs were found in many individuals. Presence/absence analyses assumed roughly uniform sequencing depth across donors, an assumption that may not hold. According to a later analysis, parvovirus B19, influenza, CMV and Epstein-Barr virus appeared linked to several top co-occurrence clusters. In a later analysis, about 16,000 TCR beta sequences were associated with specific HLA alleles at a false discovery rate of 0.05. Compared with the roughly 670-donor mean, donors in an Asian-associated ancestry cluster had fewer N-insertions in productive TCRs, according to a later genetic analysis. Cytomegalovirus status was reported to be diagnosed by the classifier with high specificity and sensitivity in both the original and validation cohorts. In a later genetic analysis, a missense DCLRE1C variant was associated with V-gene and J-gene trimming of TCR beta chains, and the association was replicated in an independent cohort. In a later analysis, HLA-associated TCR beta chains were found to be more clonally expanded and to have lower generation probabilities than equally common non-associated chains. Correlated functional status among segregating V segments might be attributable to linkage disequilibrium, but an unknown experimental factor could not be ruled out. A few of the identified cytomegalovirus-associated TCR beta chains were confirmed in vitro to be specific for cytomegalovirus antigens. In an earlier analysis of 587 of the donors, most TCR beta V segments appeared in productive rearrangements about 87% or about 30% of the time, broadly matching IMGT annotations. In a later analysis, TCR association rates were found to vary across HLA loci, with the most associated TCRs seen for DRB1 alleles and the fewest for HLA-C alleles. A further reported finding was that TCR beta sequences accurately predicted the HLA-A and HLA-B alleles for most subjects in the first cohort. A later analysis found that most CMV-associated TCR beta chains appeared HLA-restricted, with HLA associations seemingly driven largely by CMV exposure. When HLA alleles, especially DR and DQ, strongly co-occurred, attributing TCR associations to individual alleles was difficult. Because counts were too low, roughly 18 rarely observed V segments, including chromosome 9 orphons, were left out of the earlier analysis of some 640 of the donors. A group of highly shared sequence variants was considered likely to be a technical artifact of the sequencing pipeline. It was suggested by the authors that the approach could potentially be generalized to other disease states and immunological phenotypes. Because some donors lacked HLA typing at each locus, the association tests relied only on the typed subset. Immune exposure information for the cohort was limited to CMV serostatus. Some IMGT-functional V segments, including TRBV6-2 and TRBV6-3, could not be distinguished by the 87-base-pair reads and were therefore excluded.

The library was generated by the immunoSEQ multiplex PCR assay. For the multiplex PCR, a mixture combining 60 forward primers for TCR Vbeta segments and 13 reverse primers for TCR Jbeta segments was used. Amplification of the CDR3 region of rearranged TCR beta genes was performed with a multiplex PCR assay on genomic DNA. Amplified TCR beta libraries were sequenced as 87-base-pair reads on the Illumina HiSeq System. As for the authors' bioinformatics: A later analysis counted around 72 million unique TCR beta chains across the 550 to 700 repertoires, and roughly 10 million of these chains were shared by at least two donors. Raw reads were error-corrected and collapsed into unique sequences by a nearest-neighbor algorithm in which closely related sequences were merged to remove PCR and sequencing errors. To assign V, D and J gene segments, CDR3 sequences were aligned to IMGT reference sequences. Each retained sequence needed at least a six-nucleotide match to both a V gene segment and a J gene segment. Rearrangements were classified as productive when the CDR3 lacked stop codons and remained in frame with V and J, and all other rearrangements were classified as non-productive. Following IMGT convention, CDR3 was defined as the stretch from the second conserved V-encoded cysteine up to the conserved J-encoded phenylalanine. In an earlier analysis of 587 of the donors, sequences lacking an unambiguous match to a single V gene segment were excluded. An earlier analysis of roughly 590 of the donors called V segments functional above 56.7% productive rearrangements and segregating when the between-donor standard deviation exceeded 5%. A statistical classification framework was built for diagnosing cytomegalovirus status from the catalog of TCR beta chain sequences. V and J gene assignment, in a later analysis, came from comparing TCR nucleotide sequences with IMGT/GENE-DB human TR gene sequences. In a later analysis, CDR3 sequences and most-parsimonious VDJ recombination scenarios were assigned using the TCRdist pipeline. In a later analysis, each TCR beta chain was defined by its CDR3 amino acid sequence together with its V-gene family, and reads without a unique V-gene family were excluded. To address suspected cross-contamination and a sequencing artifact, a later analysis removed several hundred highly shared, low-generation-probability nucleotide sequences. In a later analysis, a clonal expansion index was calculated for each public chain from normalized within-repertoire ranks of inferred template counts. In a later analysis, generation probabilities were computed with a VDJ recombination model fitted to out-of-frame rearrangements, and the resulting probabilities were checked against IGoR. In a later analysis, TCR-TCR, TCR-HLA and TCR-CMV co-occurrence was scored with hypergeometric tests, and a repertoire-size bias correction was applied to TCR pairs. To estimate false discovery rates, a later analysis permuted the HLA or CMV assignments 20 times. In a later analysis, co-occurring TCRs were grouped using DBSCAN, with TCRdist sequence similarity added in when clustering inside HLA-allele-positive subsets. Co-occurrence clustering excluded repertoires with fewer than 30,000 or more than 120,000 public chains, plus five with anomalous nucleotide sharing. TCRdb limited this immuneACCESS table to in-frame rearrangements with V and J called. A share of clones is missing; checked studies link under half to unresolved V genes, and the rest is unexplained. The V and J calls and clone size come from that table; D and trimming were worked out from the DNA. Present in this sample are some 170,000 clones, roughly a tenth of which were seen just once. Of the sample, less than 1.5% is held by the ten largest clones.

Reading from cysteine to phenylalanine, the CDR3 counts 15 amino acids. Only the CDR3 region is kept as DNA, spanning 45 bases read in frame from base 1. The junction shows trimming of 4 bases on V and 5 bases on J, and the gene matches do not reach 10 bases of it. The germline V gene sets CDR1 to SGDLS and CDR2 to YYNGEE. Here the chain combines TRBV9 and TRBJ1-2; TRBD1 aligns with 8 central bases. The source is a woman under 40 in good health and CMV-seropositive. The sample taken for sequencing was PBMCs. The DNA is TGTGCCAGCAGCACCCCGGGGACAGGCTATTATGGCTACACCTTC. Translation gives CASSTPGTGYYGYTF.